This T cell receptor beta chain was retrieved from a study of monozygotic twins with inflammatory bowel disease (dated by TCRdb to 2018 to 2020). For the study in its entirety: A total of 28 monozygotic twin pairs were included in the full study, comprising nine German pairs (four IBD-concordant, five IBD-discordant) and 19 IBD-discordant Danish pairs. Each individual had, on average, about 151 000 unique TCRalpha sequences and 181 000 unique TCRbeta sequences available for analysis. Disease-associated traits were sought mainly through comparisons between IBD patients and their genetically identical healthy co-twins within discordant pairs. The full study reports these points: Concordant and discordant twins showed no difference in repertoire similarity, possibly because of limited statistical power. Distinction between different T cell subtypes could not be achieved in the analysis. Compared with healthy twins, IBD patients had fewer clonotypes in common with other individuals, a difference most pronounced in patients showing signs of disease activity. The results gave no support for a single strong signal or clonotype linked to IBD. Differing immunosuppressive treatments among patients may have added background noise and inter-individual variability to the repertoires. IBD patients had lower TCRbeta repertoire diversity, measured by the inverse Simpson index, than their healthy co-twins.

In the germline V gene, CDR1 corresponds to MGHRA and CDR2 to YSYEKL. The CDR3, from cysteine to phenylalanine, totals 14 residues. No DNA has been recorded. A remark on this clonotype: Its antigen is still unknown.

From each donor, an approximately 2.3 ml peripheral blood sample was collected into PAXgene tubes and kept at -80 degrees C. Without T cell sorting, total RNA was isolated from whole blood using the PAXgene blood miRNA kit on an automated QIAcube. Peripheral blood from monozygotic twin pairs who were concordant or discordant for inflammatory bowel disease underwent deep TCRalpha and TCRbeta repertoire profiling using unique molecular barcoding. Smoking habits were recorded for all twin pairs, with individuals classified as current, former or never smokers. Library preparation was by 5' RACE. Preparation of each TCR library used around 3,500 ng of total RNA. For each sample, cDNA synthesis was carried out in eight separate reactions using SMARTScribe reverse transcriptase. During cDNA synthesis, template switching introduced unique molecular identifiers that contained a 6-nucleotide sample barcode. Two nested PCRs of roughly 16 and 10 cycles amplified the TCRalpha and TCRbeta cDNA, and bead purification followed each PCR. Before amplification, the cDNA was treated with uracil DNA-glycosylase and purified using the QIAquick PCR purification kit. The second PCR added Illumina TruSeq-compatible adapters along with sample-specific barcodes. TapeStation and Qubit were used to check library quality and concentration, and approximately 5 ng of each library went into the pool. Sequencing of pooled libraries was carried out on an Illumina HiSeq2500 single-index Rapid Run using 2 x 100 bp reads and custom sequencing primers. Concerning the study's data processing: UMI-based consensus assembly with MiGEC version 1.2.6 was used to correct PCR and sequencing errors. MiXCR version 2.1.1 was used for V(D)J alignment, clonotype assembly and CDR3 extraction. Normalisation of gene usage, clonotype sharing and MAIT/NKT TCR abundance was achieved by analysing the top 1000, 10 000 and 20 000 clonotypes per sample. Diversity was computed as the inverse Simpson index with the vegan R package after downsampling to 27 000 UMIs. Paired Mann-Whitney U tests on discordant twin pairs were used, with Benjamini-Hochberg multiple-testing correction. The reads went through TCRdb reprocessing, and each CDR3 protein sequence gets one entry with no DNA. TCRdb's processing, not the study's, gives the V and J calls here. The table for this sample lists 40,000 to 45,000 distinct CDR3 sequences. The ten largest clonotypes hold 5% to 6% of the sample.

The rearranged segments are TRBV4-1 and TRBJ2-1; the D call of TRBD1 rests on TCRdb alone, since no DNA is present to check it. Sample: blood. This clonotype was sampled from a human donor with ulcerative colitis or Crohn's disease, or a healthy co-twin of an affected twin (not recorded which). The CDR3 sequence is CASSQESLYNEQFF.